Following are 25 T cell receptor beta chains from one sample sequenced in a study of CD8 T cells in ankylosing spondylitis. TCRdb called the 5' RACE reads again in MiXCR, with one record for every CDR3 protein. The sample holds 31,000 or so distinct CDR3 sequences, less than 40% seen once. Input material: synovial fluid, either unsorted or a sorted T cell fraction (not recorded which). These TCRs come from a male donor with ankylosing spondylitis.

The V call is TRBV6-1, the J call TRBJ1-6; 9 bases fit TRBD1. The germline V gene has CDR1 MNHNS and CDR2 SASEGT. The J segment lost 10 bases and the V segment lost 0 bases, leaving 10 bases of the junction unmatched. This CDR3 region has 17 residues. As DNA, the CDR3 is TGTGCCAGCAGTGAAGCGATTTCGGGACAGGGCAACTCACCCCTCCACTTT. Its translation: CASSEAISGQGNSPLHF.

This clonotype was seen a few times. The rearrangement joins TRBV7-8 to TRBJ2-1; no reliable D call. V was shortened by 4 bases and J by 6 bases, with 19 bases between the two germline ends. CDR1 is SGHVS and CDR2 is FQNEAQ in the germline V gene. The CDR3 runs to 16 residues. The CDR3 DNA follows: TGTGCCAGCAGCTCCAGTATGCTATCGGTCGCCAATGAGCAGTTCTTC. Its protein is CASSSSMLSVANEQFF.

Ten or more counts support this clonotype. J is TRBJ1-5 and V is TRBV5-1, with D maybe TRBD1 (5 bases). Germline CDR1 reads SGHRS; CDR2 reads YFSETQ. The CDR3 has 14 amino acids. Trimming cost V 4 bases and J 6 bases, with 14 bases left between them. The CDR3 sequence is CASSRDGGPQPQHF. DNA of the CDR3: TGCGCCAGCAGCCGGGACGGGGGTCCTCAGCCCCAGCATTTT.

This clonotype has a count of ten or more. This rearrangement joins TRBV7-9 to TRBJ1-2, with no clear D. The germline V and J ends were trimmed by 3 bases and 0 bases, with 14 bases remaining between them. This CDR3 contains 16 residues. CDR1 is SEHNR, CDR2 FQNEAQ, per germline (reference sequence). Here the CDR3 DNA reads TGTGCCAGCAGCTTTAAAGACACGACTGCTAACTATGGCTACACCTTC. Protein sequence: CASSFKDTTANYGYTF.

This chain's CDR3 is CSARGRENNYNEQFF. The CDR3, as DNA: TGCAGTGCTAGAGGGCGGGAGAATAATTACAATGAGCAGTTCTTC. V and J are TRBV20-1 and TRBJ2-1, with 7 bases lining up with TRBD2. Trimming removed 1 base from V and 4 bases from J; junction bases left unmatched: 7. CDR3 size: 15 residues. Germline V gene data show CDR1 as DFQATT and CDR2 as SNEGSKA (reference sequence).

The genes are TRBV12-3 or TRBV12-4 and TRBJ2-3; D call uncertain. There are 11 residues in the CDR3. Trimming removed 10 bases at V and 2 bases at J, with 7 bases between. The CDR3 DNA follows: TGTGCCATCAGGTCCACAGATACGCAGTATTTT. Its translation: CAIRSTDTQYF.

This chain links TRBV6-5 with TRBJ2-7; 7 positions agree with TRBD2. The CDR3 covers 13 residues. CDR1 MNHEY and CDR2 SVGAGI come from the germline V gene. Germline trimming cut 6 bases from V and 3 bases from J; bases unmatched to any gene: 5. CDR3 sequence (DNA): TGTGCCAGCAGCTTGACTAGCCGCTACGAGCAGTACGTC. It is translated as CASSLTSRYEQYV.

This clonotype came up once. Here the CDR3 reads CATSDLRDSQETQYF. DNA for the CDR3: TGTGCCACCAGTGATTTACGGGACAGCCAGGAGACCCAGTACTTC. The chain carries TRBV24-1 and TRBJ2-5, with 7 bases lining up with TRBD1. The CDR3 has 15 residues. Germline trimming cut 1 base from V and 5 bases from J; bases unmatched to any gene: 6. The V gene's germline CDR1 is KGHDR and CDR2 SFDVKD.

This clonotype was detected once. V is TRBV7-9 and J is TRBJ1-1; 9 nucleotides match TRBD1. The junction had 10 bases not matched to a gene; V was cut back by 10 bases and J by 4 bases. The CDR3 covers 14 residues. From germline, CDR1 is SEHNR and CDR2 FQNEAQ (reference sequence). The CDR3 DNA is TGTGCCACCCTCACAGGGGGCGAAGGCACTGAAGCTTTCTTT. This translates into CATLTGGEGTEAFF.

The CDR3 protein is CASSLSGRYGEQYV. CDR3 DNA: TGTGCCAGCAGTTTAAGCGGGAGGTACGGCGAGCAGTACGTC. This chain connects TRBV12-3 or TRBV12-4 to TRBJ2-7; 9 bases are shared with TRBD2. This CDR3 spans 14 amino acids. V shed 2 bases, J shed 6 bases, and the junction held 5 bases outside the gene matches.

This clonotype was recorded a few times. The J gene is TRBJ2-7, the V gene TRBV6-1; 7 bases fit TRBD1. The CDR3 sequence is 13 residues long. V lost 3 bases and J lost 5; bases outside the gene matches: 4. The germline CDR1 and CDR2 sequences are MNHNS and SASEGT. In DNA form, the CDR3 reads TGTGCCAGCAGTGAGAGACAGGGTGACGAGCAGTACGTC. This translates into CASSERQGDEQYV.

The chain carries TRBV5-1 and TRBJ2-1, with a tentative D call TRBD1 (5 bases). The CDR3 totals 15 residues. Trimming stripped 4 bases from V and 3 bases from J, with 14 bases between. Germline loops: CDR1 SGHRS, CDR2 YFSETQ. CDR3 DNA sequence: TGCGCCAGCAGCGCAAAAGAGACAGTCTACAATGAGCAGTTCTTC. As protein: CASSAKETVYNEQFF.

This sequence joins TRBV5-5 and TRBJ2-2; 7 bases map to TRBD1. Per the germline V gene, CDR1 is SGHKS and CDR2 is YYEKEE (reference sequence). Unmatched junction bases numbered 0, after V lost 0 bases and J lost 1 base. The CDR3 covers 15 residues. The CDR3 nucleotides are TGTGCCAGCAGCTTGGGACAGGGGAACACCGGGGAGCTGTTTTTT. Protein: CASSLGQGNTGELFF.

The table lists this clonotype with a few counts. The chain combines TRBV7-8 with TRBJ2-1; 7 nucleotides align to TRBD2. The CDR3 contains 16 residues. Germline CDR1 and CDR2: SGHVS and FQNEAQ. Germline trimming cut 1 base from V and 3 bases from J; bases unmatched to any gene: 6. The CDR3 sequence: CASSLGEGNGYNEQFF. CDR3 nucleotide sequence: TGTGCCAGCAGCTTAGGGGAGGGGAACGGCTACAATGAGCAGTTCTTC.

By its share, this clonotype is medium-sized. The V call is TRBV5-5, the J call TRBJ1-1; no firm D call. The V and J ends lost 2 bases and 7 bases respectively, with 12 bases between them. The CDR3 totals 13 residues. The germline V gene has CDR1 SGHKS and CDR2 YYEKEE (reference sequence). This chain's CDR3 is CASSFGLEGEAFF. DNA for the CDR3: TGTGCCAGCAGCTTCGGCCTGGAGGGTGAAGCTTTCTTT.

This clonotype was seen only a few times. The CDR3, as DNA: TGTGCCAGCAGATCCCGGACAGGGCGGGATACGCAGTATTTT. This codes for CASRSRTGRDTQYF. The chain has TRBV12-3 or TRBV12-4 and TRBJ2-3; 8 bases line up with TRBD1. This CDR3 region has 14 residues. Trimming removed 6 bases from V and 6 bases from J; junction bases left unmatched: 8.

This clonotype was observed a handful of times. CDR3 residues: CASSPRASGGEEQFF. The DNA of the CDR3 is TGTGCCAGCAGTCCTCGGGCTAGCGGGGGAGAGGAGCAGTTCTTC. The chain uses TRBV2 and TRBJ2-1; 10 bases are a match to TRBD2. Per germline, CDR1 SNHLY and CDR2 FYNNEI. The CDR3 spans 15 residues. V lost 5 bases to trimming and J lost 10 bases; unmatched junction nucleotides: 11.

This clonotype was detected only once. The chain is built from TRBV9 and TRBJ1-6, with D possibly being TRBD1 (5 bases). Between the trimmed V and J ends, which lost 0 bases and 6 bases, there was a span of 16 bases. The CDR3 covers 17 residues. Germline assignment: CDR1 SGDLS and CDR2 YYNGEE. The CDR3 loop is CASSVATATATNSPLHF. The DNA for the CDR3 is TGTGCCAGCAGCGTAGCTACGGCGACAGCGACTAATTCACCCCTCCACTTT.

CDR3 protein: CAWSVLGQTLYEQYF. In DNA form, the CDR3 reads TGTGCCTGGAGTGTACTGGGGCAGACTCTCTACGAGCAGTACTTC. V is TRBV30 and J is TRBJ2-7, with D tentatively TRBD1 (5 bases). The ends were cut back, 0 bases at V and 3 bases at J, with 15 bases in the middle. CDR1 is GTSNPN and CDR2 is SVGIG in the germline V gene (reference sequence). The CDR3 has 15 residues.

As for this clonotype: The junction shows a germline mismatch at one end, possibly a read error. The chain joins TRBV27 to TRBJ2-1; weak D call: TRBD2 (6 bases). The CDR3 contains 12 residues. The germline V gene has CDR1 MNHEY and CDR2 SMNVEV (reference sequence). The CDR3 loop is CTSSGGHNEQFF. CDR3 DNA sequence: TGTACCAGCAGTGGAGGGCACAATGAGCAGTTCTTC.

This clonotype showed up just a few times. The chain carries TRBV7-2 and TRBJ2-1; the D gene could be TRBD1 or TRBD2 (5 bases each). From germline, CDR1 is SGHTA and CDR2 FQGNSA. Trimming left V 1 base short and J 7 bases short, with 14 bases between. The CDR3 covers 15 residues. Here the CDR3 DNA reads TGTGCCAGCAGCTTAGGAGGGGCCCTTGGTAATGAGCAGTTCTTC. This sequence encodes CASSLGGALGNEQFF. The entire variable domain, with the rest obtained from reference TRBV7-2 and TRBJ2-1, is as follows: GAGVSQSPSNKVTEKGKDVELRCDPISGHTALYWYRQSLGQGLEFLIYFQGNSAPDKSGLPSDRFSAERTGGSVSTLTIQRTQQEDSAVYLCASSLGGALGNEQFFGPGTRLTVL.

This clonotype appeared many times. The chain employs TRBV12-3 or TRBV12-4 and TRBJ1-1; D remains unclear. The CDR3 loop spans 14 amino acids. The V end was cut by 6 bases, the J end by 0 bases, with 11 bases between. As DNA, the CDR3 is TGTGCCAGCAGGGCCTTAAGCTTGAACACTGAAGCTTTCTTT. Translation gives CASRALSLNTEAFF.

The chain combines TRBV5-6 with TRBJ1-2; D not resolved. Trimming took off 6 bases at V and 4 bases at J, with 13 bases between the two ends. CDR3 length: 13 residues. Per the germline V gene, CDR1 is SGHDT and CDR2 is YYEEEE. The CDR3 nucleotides read TGTGCCAGCAATGGGAACTGGGGCTATGGCTACACCTTC. Its protein product is CASNGNWGYGYTF. Using reference TRBV5-6 and TRBJ1-2 for the parts outside the CDR3, the full variable domain is DAGVTQSPTHLIKTRGQQVTLRCSPKSGHDTVSWYQQALGQGPQFIFQYYEEEERQRGNFPDRFSGHQFPNYSSELNVNALLLGDSALYLCASNGNWGYGYTFGSGTRLTVV.

This clonotype was detected a few times. The chain joins TRBV5-1 to TRBJ1-1, with D tentatively TRBD1 (6 bases). The V end lost 3 bases, the J end lost 6 bases, and 15 bases lay between the germline ends. CDR1 SGHRS and CDR2 YFSETQ come from the germline V gene. The CDR3 spans 14 residues. As DNA, the CDR3 is TGCGCCAGCAGCTCCCTCAGGGGCAGGGCTGAAGCTTTCTTT. Amino acid sequence: CASSSLRGRAEAFF. The whole variable domain, filled in from reference TRBV5-1 and TRBJ1-1, reads KAGVTQTPRYLIKTRGQQVTLSCSPISGHRSVSWYQQTPGQGLQFLFEYFSETQRNKGNFPGRFSGRQFSNSRSEMNVSTLELGDSALYLCASSSLRGRAEAFFGQGTRLTVV.

The chain carries TRBV7-9 and TRBJ2-7, with D perhaps TRBD1 (6 bases). There are 13 residues in the CDR3. In germline, CDR1 is SEHNR, CDR2 FQNEAQ (reference sequence). Trimming stripped 5 bases from V and 2 bases from J, with 10 bases between. The CDR3 sequence: CASSPGTPYEQYV. The CDR3 DNA sequence: TGTGCCAGCAGCCCGGGGACACCCTACGAGCAGTACGTC.